This TCR beta chain was sequenced in a study of CD8+CD57+ T cells in acquired aplastic anemia. Turning to the study itself: Across the sorted CD4+ and CD8+ cells, DNA amounts averaged about 3 ug. Around 11 million reads, on average, were obtained for CD4+ cells from healthy donors. Study outcomes and limitations: Patients were compared with controls for CD8+ Simpson's diversity, and no significant difference emerged. Researchers report that approximately 28 CD8+ CDR3 sequences appeared in both patients and controls.

The V gene's germline CDR1 is KGHDR and CDR2 SFDVKD. The CDR3 contains 13 residues. Profiling that covered TCR beta VDJ and CDR3 relied on genomic DNA as its template. TCRdb used MiXCR to reprocess the reads, holding one entry per CDR3 protein. The profile covers about 42,000 distinct CDR3 sequences, with about 70% appearing a single time and less than 25% taken by the ten largest. Comments on this clonotype: Antigen specificity is unknown. Compared with germline, one end of the junction differs, possibly owing to a read error.

The chain carries TRBV24-1 and TRBJ1-1; D is unresolved. The source is a human donor in good health, serving as a control. Sequenced material: sorted CD4+, CD8+, or CD8+CD57+ T cells (not recorded which) from PBMCs. CDR3 nucleotide sequence: TGTGCCAGCAGTTTATTACGGACCACTGAAGCTTTCTTT. Amino acids: CASSLLRTTEAFF.